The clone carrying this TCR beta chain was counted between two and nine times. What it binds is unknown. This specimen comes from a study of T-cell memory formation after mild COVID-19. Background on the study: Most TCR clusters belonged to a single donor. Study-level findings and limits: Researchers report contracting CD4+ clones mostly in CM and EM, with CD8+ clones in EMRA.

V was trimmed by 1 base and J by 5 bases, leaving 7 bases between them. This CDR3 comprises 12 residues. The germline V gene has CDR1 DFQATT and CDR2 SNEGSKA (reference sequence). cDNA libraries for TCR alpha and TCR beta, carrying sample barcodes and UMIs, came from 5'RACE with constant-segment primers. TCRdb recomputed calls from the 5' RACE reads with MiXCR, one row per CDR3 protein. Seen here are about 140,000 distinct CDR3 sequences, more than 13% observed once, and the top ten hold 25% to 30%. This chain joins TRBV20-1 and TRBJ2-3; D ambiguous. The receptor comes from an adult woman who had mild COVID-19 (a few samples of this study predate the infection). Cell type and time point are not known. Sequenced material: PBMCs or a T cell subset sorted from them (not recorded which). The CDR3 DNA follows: TGCAGTGCTAGAGTTGGGGAAGATACGCAGTATTTT. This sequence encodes CSARVGEDTQYF.